This TCR beta chain was sequenced for a study of T cells after yellow fever vaccination. Across the whole study: The authors prepared low-cell-number fractions using SMART-Seq v4 Ultra Low Input.

Broader study findings: Researchers cautioned that FACS-sorted repertoires could harbor abundant clonotypes contaminating from the bulk population. Post-booster repertoires again held most primary-vaccination clones (roughly 96% CD4, 88% CD8).

A process of 5'RACE template switching, which added a universal primer site and UMIs, was used to make TCR cDNA. TCRdb itself ran the 5' RACE reads through MiXCR, one entry per CDR3 protein. Among hundreds of thousands of distinct CDR3 sequences listed, 7% to 10% were seen once. The CDR3 is 15 residues long. Germline V gene lookup returns CDR1 DFQATT and CDR2 SNEGSKA (reference sequence). The V and J ends lost 5 bases and 1 base respectively, with 14 bases between them. This clonotype was seen only a few times. Antigen unknown. The receptor was isolated from a man in his late teens or twenties who received the YFV17D yellow fever vaccine. The sequencing used PBMCs, collected 35 to 50 days after the first yellow fever vaccination. The rearrangement uses TRBV20-1 and TRBJ2-2; D is ambiguous. CDR3 nucleotides: TGCAGTGCTTACGAACCAAACAAGAACACCGGGGAGCTGTTTTTT. Its protein is CSAYEPNKNTGELFF.